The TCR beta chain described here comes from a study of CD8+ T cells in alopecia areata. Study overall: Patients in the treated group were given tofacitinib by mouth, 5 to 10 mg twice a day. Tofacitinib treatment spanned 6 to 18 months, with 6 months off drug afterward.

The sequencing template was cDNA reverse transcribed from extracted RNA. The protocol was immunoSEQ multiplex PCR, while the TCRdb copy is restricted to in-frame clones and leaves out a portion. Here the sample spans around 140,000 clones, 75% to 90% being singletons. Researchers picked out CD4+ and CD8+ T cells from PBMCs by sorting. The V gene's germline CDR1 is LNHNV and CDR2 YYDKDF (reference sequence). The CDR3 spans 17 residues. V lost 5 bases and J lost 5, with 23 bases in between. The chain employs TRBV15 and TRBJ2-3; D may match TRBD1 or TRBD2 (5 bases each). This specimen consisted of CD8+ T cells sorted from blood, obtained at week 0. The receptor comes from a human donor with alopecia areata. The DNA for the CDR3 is TGTGCCACCAGCGTCGGGACCATAGTCTTCCCGCGAGATACGCAGTATTTT. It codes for CATSVGTIVFPRDTQYF.